These 19 T cell receptor beta chains were all obtained from the same sample, sequenced in a study of blood T cell repertoires in COVID-19. Profiling relied on immunoSEQ multiplex PCR, and the TCRdb table lists in-frame clones only, not all of them. The data contain 140,000 to 150,000 clones, roughly 76% of them singletons. The sequenced sample consisted of peripheral blood. These receptors were collected from a human donor with acute or convalescent COVID-19. The donor label of this sample is uncertain.

The V call is TRBV4-1, the J call TRBJ2-2; no clear D gene. This CDR3 has 16 residues. Trimming shortened V by 1 base and J by 0 bases, and 9 bases separated the two germline ends. The V gene's germline CDR1 is MGHRA and CDR2 YSYEKL. The CDR3 coding sequence is TGCGCCAGCAGCCAAGTTACACACGCGAACACCGGGGAGCTGTTTTTT. It is translated as CASSQVTHANTGELFF.

This chain uses TRBV27 with TRBJ2-2, with a possible D match to TRBD1 (5 bases). The V gene lost 8 bases and the J gene lost 0 bases, with 10 bases spanning the gap. This CDR3 is 14 amino acids long. The germline V gene encodes CDR1 MNHEY and CDR2 SMNVEV (reference sequence). The DNA of the CDR3 is TGTGCCAGCTCAAGGGGTACGAACACCGGGGAGCTGTTTTTT. As protein: CASSRGTNTGELFF.

The chain combines TRBV27 with TRBJ1-2, with D unclear. This CDR3 spans 12 amino acids. Germline V gene sequence: CDR1 MNHEY, CDR2 SMNVEV (reference sequence). V dropped 8 bases and J dropped 8 bases, with 15 bases sitting between them. The CDR3 nucleotides read TGTGCCAGCCATACTAGATCGATGGGCTACACCTTC. It yields the protein CASHTRSMGYTF.

The V call is TRBV12-3 or TRBV12-4, the J call TRBJ1-3; D is uncertain. The CDR3 is 13 residues long. Trimming shortened V by 8 bases and J by 2 bases, and 10 bases separated the two germline ends. The CDR3 here is CASRVGAGNTIYF. CDR3 nucleotide sequence: TGTGCCAGCCGGGTGGGAGCTGGAAACACCATATATTTT.

This chain links TRBV15 with TRBJ2-4, with a possible D match to TRBD2 (7 bases). Per the germline V gene, CDR1 is LNHNV and CDR2 is YYDKDF (reference sequence). This CDR3 is 16 amino acids long. Trimming shortened V by 1 base and J by 5 bases, and 15 bases separated the two germline ends. The CDR3 sequence is CATSRGTGGPENIQYF. The CDR3 DNA sequence: TGTGCCACCAGCAGAGGGACGGGGGGCCCGGAAAACATTCAGTACTTC.

This clone has a single count. The chain carries TRBV7-9 and TRBJ1-2; possible D gene TRBD1, 5 bases. The ends were cut back, 4 bases at V and 5 bases at J, with 14 bases in the middle. This CDR3 region has 14 residues. Germline CDR1 reads SEHNR; CDR2 reads FQNEAQ (reference sequence). CDR3 DNA sequence: TGTGCCAGCAGCTCCGCTGGGACTGCTTATGGCTACACCTTC. It encodes CASSSAGTAYGYTF.

This sequence joins TRBV7-6 and TRBJ2-1; D is undetermined. V gave up 2 bases and J gave up 4 bases, with 6 bases separating them. This CDR3 is built from 13 residues. Germline V CDR1 and CDR2: SGHVS, FNYEAQ. In nucleotides, the CDR3 is TGTGCCAGCAGCTTATACACGTACAATGAGCAGTTCTTC. Translating gives CASSLYTYNEQFF.

The chain combines TRBV7-8 with TRBJ2-7; TRBD1 might be the D (6 bases). V was cut by 5 bases and J by 7 bases, with 18 bases left in between. The germline CDR1 and CDR2 sequences are SGHVS and FQNEAQ. CDR3 length: 14 amino acids. The DNA for the CDR3 is TGTGCCAGCAGCCGACCCAGGGGCTGGGGGGAGCAGTACTTC. Its translation is CASSRPRGWGEQYF.

The table lists this clone with a count of one. The chain couples TRBV5-1 to TRBJ2-6, with 9 bases lining up with TRBD1. V was clipped by 0 bases and J by 0 bases; unmatched bases: 7. This CDR3 region has 19 residues. The germline V gene encodes CDR1 SGHRS and CDR2 YFSETQ. The CDR3 sequence is CASSLAVSTGGSGANVLTF. The CDR3 DNA sequence: TGCGCCAGCAGCTTGGCCGTTTCGACAGGGGGCTCTGGGGCCAACGTCCTGACTTTC.

This chain links TRBV7-6 with TRBJ2-7, with D maybe TRBD1 (6 bases). The CDR3 has 12 residues. The V gene's germline CDR1 is SGHVS and CDR2 FNYEAQ. Trimming stripped 4 bases from V and 6 bases from J, with 10 bases between. The CDR3 loop reads CASSSWTVEQYF. CDR3 sequence (DNA): TGTGCCAGCAGCTCCTGGACAGTCGAGCAGTACTTC.

The chain joins TRBV27 to TRBJ2-7; 7 bases are a match to TRBD2. V lost 8 bases to trimming and J lost 7 bases; unmatched junction nucleotides: 8. Looked up from germline, CDR1 is MNHEY and CDR2 is SMNVEV (reference sequence). CDR3 size: 12 residues. CDR3 loop: CASSFPGGEQYF. The CDR3 coding sequence is TGTGCCAGCTCCTTCCCCGGGGGGGAGCAGTACTTC.

This clone has only one observation. This chain links TRBV19 with TRBJ1-2, with a weak D call TRBD1 (5 bases). The CDR3 consists of 11 residues. Germline V gene data show CDR1 as LNHDA and CDR2 as SQIVND (reference sequence). The ends were cut back, 8 bases at V and 8 bases at J, with 12 bases in the middle. The CDR3 DNA reads TGTGCCAGTGGAGCAGGGTGGGGCTACACCTTC. It translates to CASGAGWGYTF.

This clone was seen more than once but under ten times. This chain connects TRBV2 to TRBJ1-1, with unresolved D. Trimming left V 6 bases short and J 6 bases short, with 17 bases between. Germline loops: CDR1 SNHLY, CDR2 FYNNEI. There are 14 residues in the CDR3. This chain's CDR3 is CASSVQIGAPEAFF. CDR3 bases: TGTGCCAGCAGCGTCCAAATAGGAGCGCCTGAAGCTTTCTTT.

This chain connects TRBV5-5 to TRBJ1-4, with 9 nucleotides matching TRBD1. The CDR3 spans 16 residues. Looked up from germline, CDR1 is SGHKS and CDR2 is YYEKEE (reference sequence). V shed 3 bases, J shed 2 bases, and the junction held 5 bases outside the gene matches. CDR3 residues: CASSSGTGLTNEKLFF. The CDR3 DNA is TGTGCCAGCAGCTCCGGGACAGGGCTGACTAATGAAAAACTGTTTTTT.

The rearrangement links TRBV23-1 to TRBJ1-6; no reliable D call. TRBV23-1 falls under the ORF class, with uncertain function. The CDR3 is 14 residues long. Deletions cut 6 bases from V and 10 bases from J, with 16 bases between. CDR3 protein: CASRQGGRTSPLHF. The CDR3 region has the DNA TGCGCCAGCAGACAAGGAGGAAGGACCTCACCCCTCCACTTT.

CDR3 in amino acids: CASFRKGRKGETQYF. In DNA form, the CDR3 reads TGCGCCAGCTTTAGGAAAGGGCGAAAGGGGGAGACCCAGTACTTC. V usage is TRBV5-1 and J usage is TRBJ2-5, with a possible D match to TRBD1 (5 bases). Germline V gene data show CDR1 as SGHRS and CDR2 as YFSETQ. There are 15 residues in the CDR3. V was clipped by 7 bases and J by 5 bases, with 21 bases between them.

The chain employs TRBV13 and TRBJ2-7; the D gene is possibly TRBD2 (6 bases). Trimming pared 5 bases from V and 7 bases from J, leaving 9 bases between. From germline, CDR1 is PRHDT and CDR2 FYEKMQ (reference sequence). This CDR3 contains 11 residues. In nucleotides, the CDR3 is TGTGCCAGCAGCCATCGGGGGGAGCAGTACGTC. This codes for CASSHRGEQYV.

This clone appeared once. The chain links TRBV9 to TRBJ1-2; possible D gene TRBD1, 6 bases. Between the trimmed V and J ends, which lost 0 bases and 4 bases, there was a span of 10 bases. The CDR3 has 14 amino acids. Per the germline V gene, CDR1 is SGDLS and CDR2 is YYNGEE. CDR3 region: CASSVGGQIYGYTF. The DNA of the CDR3 is TGTGCCAGCAGCGTAGGGGGGCAGATCTATGGCTACACCTTC.

This chain uses TRBV19 with TRBJ2-7, with D unclear. This CDR3 is built from 15 residues. V was clipped by 1 base and J by 7 bases, with 17 bases between them. CDR1 and CDR2 (germline): LNHDA, SQIVND (reference sequence). The CDR3 loop is CASSIASGPSWEQYF. CDR3 DNA sequence: TGTGCCAGTAGTATAGCCTCAGGTCCCTCCTGGGAGCAGTACTTC.